The 22 T cell receptor beta chains presented below share a single source sample, sequenced in a study of cytomegalovirus exposure and HLA in healthy donors. The PCR was carried out with 60 Vbeta primers and 13 Jbeta primers. Data came from immunoSEQ multiplex PCR; TCRdb stores just in-frame clones and leaves some out. The data hold about 150,000 clones, with over 60% observed a single time. Material: PBMCs. Receptors originate from a middle-aged woman in good health and CMV-seronegative.

V gene TRBV27 combines with J gene TRBJ1-6; a possible D gene is TRBD1 (5 bases). The CDR3 consists of 16 residues. In germline, CDR1 is MNHEY, CDR2 SMNVEV (reference sequence). Trimming pared 0 bases from V and 10 bases from J, leaving 16 bases between. This CDR3 reads CASSLSSQGGRSPLHF. The CDR3 nucleotides read TGTGCCAGCAGTTTATCATCTCAGGGCGGAAGGTCACCCCTCCACTTT.

The rearrangement uses TRBV4-2 and TRBJ2-1; 8 positions agree with TRBD2. After removal of 1 base from V and 10 bases from J, the junction contained 6 bases not matched to a gene. The CDR3 contains 14 residues. Germline V lookup: CDR1 LGHNA, CDR2 YNFKEQ. CDR3 sequence reads: CASSQASGGFEQFF. In DNA form, the CDR3 reads TGTGCCAGCAGCCAAGCGAGCGGGGGTTTCGAGCAGTTCTTC.

J is TRBJ1-2 and V is TRBV18, with 7 bases aligning to TRBD1. The CDR3 is 14 residues long. Germline CDR1 and CDR2: KGHSH and LQKENI. Trimming removed 3 bases from V and 8 bases from J; junction bases left unmatched: 9. CDR3 loop: CASSPSYAGGGYTF. CDR3 DNA: TGTGCCAGCTCACCTAGTTACGCAGGGGGAGGCTACACCTTC.

The rearrangement links TRBV7-8 to TRBJ1-1; D may be TRBD1 (6 bases). V was pared by 5 bases and J by 3 bases, with 16 bases between. The CDR3 has 15 residues. Germline V gene sequence: CDR1 SGHVS, CDR2 FQNEAQ. The DNA for the CDR3 is TGTGCCAGCAGCCTACGATACAGGGAAGACACTGAAGCTTTCTTT. As protein: CASSLRYREDTEAFF.

The chain combines TRBV28 with TRBJ1-3; D ambiguous. This CDR3 spans 16 amino acids. Per germline, CDR1 MDHEN and CDR2 SYDVKM. Trimming took off 5 bases at V and 0 bases at J, with 14 bases between the two ends. CDR3 sequence reads: CASSAYGTRSGNTIYF. The CDR3 DNA is TGTGCCAGCAGTGCTTACGGTACGCGCTCTGGAAACACCATATATTTT.

The V call is TRBV15, the J call TRBJ2-6; tentative D call: TRBD2 (5 bases). Trimming cost V 0 bases and J 1 base, with 13 bases left between them. The CDR3 totals 18 residues. CDR1 and CDR2 from the germline V gene are LNHNV and YYDKDF (reference sequence). In DNA, the CDR3 is TGTGCCACCAGCAGAGAGGAGGATAGGTCTTCTGGGGCCAACGTCCTGACTTTC. It yields the protein CATSREEDRSSGANVLTF.

The chain is built from TRBV7-8 and TRBJ1-3, with D possibly matching TRBD1 (5 bases). Germline V gene data show CDR1 as SGHVS and CDR2 as FQNEAQ. This CDR3 has 15 amino acids. V was shortened by 5 bases and J by 0 bases, with 11 bases between the two germline ends. The CDR3 loop reads CASSLSGVSGNTIYF. The CDR3 DNA is TGTGCCAGCAGCCTGTCGGGGGTCTCTGGAAACACCATATATTTT.

As concerns this clone: The identical CDR3 is also encoded by other nucleotide sequences in the sample. The rearrangement joins TRBV19 to TRBJ2-2, with a tentative D call TRBD2 (5 bases). The germline V and J ends were trimmed by 5 bases and 4 bases, with 17 bases remaining between them. Germline lookup yields CDR1 LNHDA and CDR2 SQIVND (reference sequence). The CDR3 is 16 amino acids. CDR3 amino acids: CASSQRHGVITGELFF. The DNA of the CDR3 is TGTGCCAGTAGTCAGCGACACGGGGTAATCACCGGGGAGCTGTTTTTT.

The V and J genes are TRBV28 and TRBJ1-5; 7 bases match TRBD1. CDR1 and CDR2 from the germline V gene are MDHEN and SYDVKM. Germline trimming cut 5 bases from V and 5 bases from J; bases unmatched to any gene: 6. This CDR3 has 14 amino acids. In DNA form, the CDR3 reads TGTGCCAGCAGTCCTTTACAGGGGCATCAGCCCCAGCATTTT. The encoded protein is CASSPLQGHQPQHF.

The chain joins TRBV6-1 to TRBJ1-2; D gene ambiguous. The V end was cut by 3 bases, the J end by 4 bases, with 9 bases between. The germline CDR1 and CDR2 sequences are MNHNS and SASEGT. CDR3 size: 13 residues. The chain's CDR3 is CASSEHSFYGYTF. CDR3 DNA sequence: TGTGCCAGCAGTGAGCACAGTTTCTATGGCTACACCTTC.

The CDR3 region has the DNA TGCGCCAGCAGCCATCAAGGGGGTCCGGGTAATGACATTCAGTACTTC. Residues: CASSHQGGPGNDIQYF. The genes are TRBV5-1 and TRBJ2-4; tentative D call: TRBD1 (6 bases). The germline CDR1 and CDR2 sequences are SGHRS and YFSETQ. Trimming took 4 bases from V and 8 from J, leaving 22 bases between them. The length of the CDR3 is 16 residues.

The V call is TRBV5-1, the J call TRBJ1-6; 8 bases are a match to TRBD1. Germline assignment: CDR1 SGHRS and CDR2 YFSETQ. V shed 5 bases, J shed 10 bases, and the junction held 8 bases outside the gene matches. The CDR3 totals 14 residues. The CDR3 protein is CASSEWTGQSPLHF. The CDR3 bases are TGCGCCAGCAGTGAGTGGACAGGGCAATCACCCCTCCACTTT.

This clone was recorded once. The rearrangement joins TRBV27 to TRBJ1-5; D is possibly TRBD1 (5 bases). The V and J ends lost 5 bases and 3 bases respectively, with 17 bases between them. Germline CDR1 reads MNHEY; CDR2 reads SMNVEV (reference sequence). The CDR3 sequence is 16 residues long. CDR3 nucleotides: TGTGCCAGCAGTCCGCCTCCTGGGGCCTCCAATCAGCCCCAGCATTTT. It yields the protein CASSPPPGASNQPQHF.

V gene TRBV11-2 combines with J gene TRBJ2-3, with TRBD1 identical over 12 bases. CDR1 is SGHAT and CDR2 is FQNNGV in the germline V gene. The CDR3 loop spans 18 amino acids. V shed 5 bases and J 0 bases; nucleotides not matched to a gene: 9. Written as DNA, the CDR3 is TGTGCCAGCAGCCAAGGGACAGGGGGCCGAGGGAGCACAGATACGCAGTATTTT. This codes for CASSQGTGGRGSTDTQYF.

The chain has TRBV29-1 and TRBJ2-3, with TRBD2 as a possible D gene (6 bases). Trimming removed 5 bases at V and 0 bases at J, with 18 bases between. Germline values: CDR1 SQVTM, CDR2 ANQGSEA. The CDR3 spans 16 residues. This CDR3 is CSVTPAQDYSTDTQYF. The DNA of the CDR3 is TGCAGCGTTACCCCAGCCCAGGACTATAGCACAGATACGCAGTATTTT.

V gene TRBV28 combines with J gene TRBJ2-3; D remains unclear. Germline CDR1 is MDHEN and CDR2 is SYDVKM. Trimming stripped 4 bases from V and 0 bases from J, with 14 bases between. The CDR3 is 16 residues long. As DNA, the CDR3 is TGTGCCAGCAGTTCAGGTTTGGTGGGTAGCACAGATACGCAGTATTTT. This codes for CASSSGLVGSTDTQYF.

The V call is TRBV5-4, the J call TRBJ2-5, with 7 bases fitting TRBD1. Trimming took 2 bases from V and 0 from J; bases not matched to a gene: 4. Germline lookup yields CDR1 SGHNT and CDR2 YYREEE (reference sequence). CDR3 size: 15 residues. The CDR3 reads CASSLWGQNQETQYF. CDR3 nucleotides: TGTGCCAGCAGCTTATGGGGACAGAACCAAGAGACCCAGTACTTC. Together with reference TRBV5-4 and TRBJ2-5, the CDR3 gives the full variable domain: ETGVTQSPTHLIKTRGQQVTLRCSSQSGHNTVSWYQQALGQGPQFIFQYYREEENGRGNFPPRFSGLQFPNYSSELNVNALELDDSALYLCASSLWGQNQETQYFGPGTRLLVL.

The J gene is TRBJ1-4, the V gene TRBV4-1; TRBD1 matches 11 bases. Trimming took 3 bases from V and 9 from J; bases not matched to a gene: 3. CDR1 MGHRA and CDR2 YSYEKL come from the germline V gene. The CDR3 contains 14 residues. The CDR3 is CASSQGQGVKKLFF. CDR3 nucleotides: TGCGCCAGCAGCCAGGGACAGGGGGTTAAAAAACTGTTTTTT.

The chain employs TRBV6-5 and TRBJ1-2, with D tentatively TRBD1 (6 bases). The germline gives CDR1 MNHEY, CDR2 SVGAGI. The CDR3 totals 13 residues. V gave up 6 bases and J gave up 4 bases, with 12 bases separating them. CDR3 residues: CASSKTGSYGYTF. CDR3 nucleotides: TGTGCCAGCAGCAAAACAGGGAGCTATGGCTACACCTTC.

This rearrangement joins TRBV5-4 to TRBJ2-3; 8 bases match TRBD1. Germline V gene sequence: CDR1 SGHNT, CDR2 YYREEE (reference sequence). With V trimmed by 0 bases and J by 2 bases, 2 bases remained unmatched. The CDR3 loop spans 15 amino acids. CDR3 sequence: CASSLAGQATDTQYF. DNA for the CDR3: TGTGCCAGCAGCTTGGCGGGACAGGCCACAGATACGCAGTATTTT.

The DNA for the CDR3 is TGTGCCAGCATGGAGTTCGGGAGTTCAGTTTACGAGCAGTACTTC. It is translated as CASMEFGSSVYEQYF. The chain employs TRBV2 and TRBJ2-7; D is possibly TRBD2 (6 bases). V was cut by 7 bases and J by 4 bases, with 20 bases left in between. There are 15 residues in the CDR3. CDR1 is SNHLY and CDR2 is FYNNEI in the germline V gene.

This clone has just one count. The gene calls are TRBV25-1 and TRBJ1-1, with D perhaps matching TRBD1 (5 bases). V was pared by 2 bases and J by 5 bases, with 12 bases between. CDR3 length: 14 amino acids. CDR1 is MGHDK and CDR2 is SYGVNS in the germline V gene. As DNA, the CDR3 is TGTGCCAGCAGTGAAACCATCGGGGGAACTGAAGCTTTCTTT. This codes for CASSETIGGTEAFF.